These 3 T cell receptor beta chains share one sample of origin, sequenced in a study of response to subunit inactivated influenza vaccine. TCRdb recomputed calls from the RT-PCR reads with MiXCR, one row per CDR3 protein. The profile shows roughly 500,000 distinct CDR3 sequences, 16% of them singletons. The material sequenced was CD4+ T cells sorted from PBMCs, taken 23 months after vaccination. Receptors were obtained from a man aged 50-75 years who received an inactivated influenza vaccine.

V is TRBV12-3 or TRBV12-4 and J is TRBJ2-2; 8 bases match TRBD2. CDR3 length equals 16 residues. J was trimmed by 1 base and V by 3 bases; bases with no gene match: 4. CDR3 protein: CASSFPAGVNTGELFF. As DNA, the CDR3 is TGTGCCAGCAGTTTTCCAGCGGGGGTGAACACCGGGGAGCTGTTTTTT.

This clonotype was counted between two and nine times. This chain connects TRBV14 to TRBJ1-1; D remains ambiguous. With 1 base removed from V and 4 bases from J, the gap between germline ends came to 16 bases. Germline-derived CDR1 and CDR2 are SGHDN and FVKESK. This CDR3 is 16 amino acids long. The CDR3 coding sequence is TGTGCCAGCAGCCAAGCCCTCTACACCGCCGGCACTGAAGCTTTCTTT. Residues: CASSQALYTAGTEAFF.

The chain combines TRBV5-8 with TRBJ2-7; 11 positions match TRBD2. Germline trimming cut 7 bases from V and 3 bases from J; bases unmatched to any gene: 6. Germline V gene data show CDR1 as SGHTS and CDR2 as YDEGEE. The CDR3 has 14 residues. CDR3 DNA: TGTGCCAGCGACCCGGGACTAGCGGACTACGAGCAGTACTTC. It yields the protein CASDPGLADYEQYF.